One and the same sample provided the 5 T cell receptor beta chains below, sequenced in a study of T cell repertoires in cytomegalovirus infection. MiXCR was run by TCRdb on the reads, yielding one entry per CDR3 protein. This sample has approximately 630,000 distinct CDR3 sequences, with 24% found just once. The sample consisted of CD8+ T cells from PBMCs. These receptors all come from a human donor in good health (CMV status not recorded). Some clones in this sample may be carry-over from other donors' samples.

The chain couples TRBV19 to TRBJ1-1; 9 bases fit TRBD1. There are 15 residues in the CDR3. Germline CDR1 reads LNHDA; CDR2 reads SQIVND (reference sequence). The trim removed 4 bases at V and 7 bases at J, leaving 10 bases unmatched. The CDR3 DNA reads as TGTGCCAGTAGTAAATACCGGGACAGGGAAAGTGAAGCTTTCTTT. Residues: CASSKYRDRESEAFF.

On this clonotype itself: Being one base from a much bigger clone, this may be a read error. The chain has TRBV7-2 and TRBJ2-5; no reliable D call. CDR3 size: 16 residues. The ends were cut back, 2 bases at V and 5 bases at J, with 18 bases in the middle. Germline values: CDR1 SGHTA, CDR2 FQGNSA. CDR3 nucleotides: TGTGCCAGCAGCTTAATAGTTTCAGCCATCCAGGAGACCCAGTACTTC. As protein: CASSLIVSAIQETQYF.

This clonotype was recorded a few times. The rearrangement uses TRBV5-1 and TRBJ2-3, with 8 bases that match TRBD1. CDR1 is SGHRS, CDR2 YFSETQ, per germline. Germline trimming cut 4 bases from V and 1 base from J; bases unmatched to any gene: 5. This CDR3 has 15 amino acids. Written as DNA, the CDR3 is TGCGCCAGCAGCCGGACAGGGACCCGCACAGATACGCAGTATTTT. It specifies CASSRTGTRTDTQYF.

There are a few counts of this clonotype. V and J are TRBV12-3 or TRBV12-4 and TRBJ2-2, with D perhaps TRBD1 (6 bases). V lost 3 bases and J lost 0, with 35 bases in between. The CDR3 consists of 24 residues. DNA for the CDR3: TGTGCCAGCAGTTTTATAAGGGCAGATACAGGGTTGTCCGAAATTCTAACGAACACCGGGGAGCTGTTTTTT. Translation: CASSFIRADTGLSEILTNTGELFF.

V and J are TRBV29-1 and TRBJ2-1; D tentatively reads TRBD1 or TRBD2 (6 bases each). The length of the CDR3 is 15 residues. The germline V gene has CDR1 SQVTM and CDR2 ANQGSEA. The V and J ends lost 4 bases and 4 bases respectively, with 17 bases between them. The CDR3 sequence: CSVVGGRLWYNEQFF. CDR3 in DNA: TGCAGCGTTGTTGGGGGGCGGTTGTGGTACAATGAGCAGTTCTTC.